These 20 T cell receptor beta chains were all obtained from the same sample, sequenced in a study of blood T cell repertoires in COVID-19. Repertoires were generated with immunoSEQ multiplex PCR, while TCRdb's copy carries only in-frame clones and drops some. The sample gives fewer than 250,000 clones, 80% to 90% of which show up once; about 8.1% is in the top ten. The specimen sequenced was peripheral blood. These TCRs come from a woman aged 45-65 years with acute or convalescent COVID-19.

The V gene is TRBV9, the J gene TRBJ1-6; D is unclear. The V end was cut by 0 bases, the J end by 5 bases, with 9 bases between. In germline, CDR1 is SGDLS, CDR2 YYNGEE. The CDR3 sequence is 15 residues long. The CDR3 sequence: CASSVAVGDNSPLHF. Written as DNA, the CDR3 is TGTGCCAGCAGCGTAGCAGTCGGAGATAATTCACCCCTCCACTTT.

This chain uses TRBV9 with TRBJ2-1; D possibly corresponds to TRBD2 (7 bases). Per the germline V gene, CDR1 is SGDLS and CDR2 is YYNGEE. The germline V and J ends were trimmed by 3 bases and 5 bases, with 15 bases remaining between them. This CDR3 region has 15 residues. CDR3 loop: CASSEGGAGHNEQFF. CDR3 DNA: TGTGCCAGCAGCGAGGGGGGGGCTGGCCACAATGAGCAGTTCTTC.

This clone has just a few counts. The chain is built from TRBV6-5 and TRBJ1-5; the match to TRBD1 covers 7 bases. V gave up 3 bases and J gave up 7 bases; unmatched junction bases: 9. This CDR3 is built from 15 residues. Germline assignment: CDR1 MNHEY and CDR2 SVGAGI. The CDR3 is CASSYPHTGDQPQHF. CDR3 in DNA: TGTGCCAGCAGTTATCCCCACACAGGGGACCAGCCCCAGCATTTT.

The chain is built from TRBV18 and TRBJ2-5; 14 bases agree with TRBD2. Germline loops: CDR1 KGHSH, CDR2 LQKENI. The CDR3 runs to 14 residues. The junction had 5 bases not matched to a gene; V was cut back by 8 bases and J by 6 bases. This chain's CDR3 is CASQGTSGSKTQYF. In DNA, the CDR3 is TGTGCCAGCCAAGGGACTAGCGGGAGTAAGACCCAGTACTTC.

This chain links TRBV2 with TRBJ2-7, with D unresolved. CDR1 and CDR2 (germline): SNHLY, FYNNEI. V was pared by 4 bases and J by 0 bases, with 13 bases between. This CDR3 region has 15 residues. The CDR3 loop reads CASSAVRSRSYEQYF. CDR3 DNA: TGTGCCAGCAGTGCCGTCAGGTCTCGCTCCTACGAGCAGTACTTC.

The chain uses TRBV7-2 and TRBJ1-5; TRBD1 might be the D (6 bases). The CDR3 length is 14 residues. The germline gives CDR1 SGHTA, CDR2 FQGNSA. V lost 5 bases and J lost 2, with 10 bases in between. The CDR3: CASSPRQGNQPQHF. The DNA for the CDR3 is TGTGCCAGCAGCCCGCGACAGGGCAATCAGCCCCAGCATTTT.

The rearrangement joins TRBV6-1 to TRBJ1-1; no definite D call. Per germline, CDR1 MNHNS and CDR2 SASEGT. The CDR3 runs 14 residues. V lost 1 base and J 1 base, leaving 7 bases between the germline ends. The CDR3 loop is CASSEGHSNTEAFF. DNA for the CDR3: TGTGCCAGCAGTGAAGGACACTCGAACACTGAAGCTTTCTTT.

In DNA form, the CDR3 reads TGTGCCAGCAGTTACGGTCTAAAGGAGGATCAGCCCCAGCATTTT. Its protein is CASSYGLKEDQPQHF. The rearrangement links TRBV6-6 to TRBJ1-5; D ambiguous. Germline V lookup: CDR1 MNHNY, CDR2 SVGAGI (reference sequence). The CDR3 spans 15 residues. Between the trimmed V and J ends, which lost 2 bases and 5 bases, there was a span of 13 bases.

V and J are TRBV18 and TRBJ2-3; possibly TRBD2 for D (6 bases). Looked up from germline, CDR1 is KGHSH and CDR2 is LQKENI. CDR3 length: 15 amino acids. Trimming cost V 3 bases and J 6 bases, with 16 bases left between them. CDR3 sequence (DNA): TGTGCCAGCTCACCCGAAGGAGGGTTAGCGGATACGCAGTATTTT. This translates into CASSPEGGLADTQYF. The full variable domain, rest sourced from reference TRBV18 and TRBJ2-3, is NAGVMQNPRHLVRRRGQEARLRCSPMKGHSHVYWYRQLPEEGLKFMVYLQKENIIDESGMPKERFSAEFPKEGPSILRIQQVVRGDSAAYFCASSPEGGLADTQYFGPGTRLTVL.

The chain recombines TRBV28 with TRBJ1-1, with D tentatively TRBD1 (6 bases). CDR3 length: 12 amino acids. The V gene lost 4 bases and the J gene lost 11 bases, with 14 bases spanning the gap. Germline lookup yields CDR1 MDHEN and CDR2 SYDVKM. The CDR3 region has the DNA TGTGCCAGCAGTTATAACAGGGATAAGGCTTTCTTT. As protein: CASSYNRDKAFF.

The chain has TRBV7-2 and TRBJ2-7; TRBD1 agrees at 7 bases. CDR1 SGHTA and CDR2 FQGNSA come from the germline V gene. Trimming took 0 bases from V and 10 from J; bases not matched to a gene: 9. CDR3 length: 14 amino acids. Here the CDR3 reads CASSLARQGLPQYF. CDR3 coding DNA: TGTGCCAGCAGCTTAGCCAGACAGGGTCTCCCCCAGTACTTC. Variable domain in full (rest from reference TRBV7-2 and TRBJ2-7): GAGVSQSPSNKVTEKGKDVELRCDPISGHTALYWYRQSLGQGLEFLIYFQGNSAPDKSGLPSDRFSAERTGGSVSTLTIQRTQQEDSAVYLCASSLARQGLPQYFGPGTRLTVT.

J is TRBJ2-5 and V is TRBV13, with 7 bases fitting TRBD2. Germline CDR1 is PRHDT and CDR2 is FYEKMQ (reference sequence). J gave up 5 bases and V 4 bases, and 4 bases lay outside the gene matches. This CDR3 has 13 amino acids. The CDR3: CASSSWGGETQYF. CDR3 nucleotide sequence: TGTGCCAGCAGCTCCTGGGGGGGGGAGACCCAGTACTTC.

The rearrangement links TRBV30 to TRBJ1-2; no reliable D call. Germline V gives CDR1 GTSNPN, CDR2 SVGIG (reference sequence). The CDR3 has 12 residues. V dropped 3 bases and J dropped 7 bases, with 12 bases sitting between them. The CDR3 DNA reads as TGTGCCTGGAGAGAGGGCCCCGGTGGCTACACCTTC. It is translated as CAWREGPGGYTF.

V and J are TRBV28 and TRBJ1-6; TRBD1 might be the D (5 bases). This CDR3 comprises 11 residues. The V end lost 7 bases, the J end lost 14 bases, and 12 bases lay between the germline ends. Germline V gives CDR1 MDHEN, CDR2 SYDVKM. The CDR3 spells CASTSWGSLHF. The CDR3 DNA is TGTGCCAGCACCTCTTGGGGCTCCCTCCACTTT.

This clone turned up a few times. CDR3 loop: CASSSPFTSGSPYEQYF. The DNA for the CDR3 is TGTGCCAGCAGTTCCCCTTTTACTAGCGGGAGTCCCTACGAGCAGTACTTC. The chain joins TRBV28 to TRBJ2-7; 11 bases fit TRBD2. CDR1 and CDR2 (germline): MDHEN, SYDVKM. V trimming: 4 bases; J trimming: 2 bases; junction bases outside the gene matches: 10. The CDR3 length is 17 residues.

The chain combines TRBV15 with TRBJ2-7, with D maybe TRBD1 (6 bases). CDR1 and CDR2 (germline): LNHNV, YYDKDF (reference sequence). The CDR3 length is 14 residues. Trimming shortened V by 5 bases and J by 2 bases, and 13 bases separated the two germline ends. CDR3 DNA sequence: TGTGCCACCAGCGACCGGGACACACCCTACGAGCAGTACTTC. Its translation: CATSDRDTPYEQYF.

The chain couples TRBV2 to TRBJ1-6; possible D gene TRBD1, 5 bases. The CDR3 consists of 16 residues. From germline, CDR1 is SNHLY and CDR2 FYNNEI. Trimming pared 2 bases from V and 5 bases from J, leaving 13 bases between. CDR3 in amino acids: CASSEQGAHNNSPLHF. In nucleotides, the CDR3 is TGTGCCAGCAGTGAACAAGGGGCGCATAATAATTCACCCCTCCACTTT.

This clone was observed once. This chain connects TRBV27 to TRBJ2-5; 12 bases are a match to TRBD2. This CDR3 has 17 amino acids. Germline assignment: CDR1 MNHEY and CDR2 SMNVEV (reference sequence). Trimming took 2 bases from V and 3 from J; bases not matched to a gene: 7. CDR3 DNA sequence: TGTGCCAGCAGTTTACTGTCTAGCGGGAGGGCCGAAGAGACCCAGTACTTC. As protein: CASSLLSSGRAEETQYF.

In this sample, this clone turned up a few times. The chain couples TRBV6-2 or TRBV6-3 to TRBJ2-5; possible D gene TRBD2, 5 bases. The V end lost 0 bases, the J end lost 2 bases, and 10 bases lay between the germline ends. The V gene's germline CDR1 is MNHEY and CDR2 SVGEGT. The CDR3 covers 15 residues. CDR3 region: CASSYSITSQETQYF. CDR3 bases: TGTGCCAGCAGTTACTCGATTACTAGTCAAGAGACCCAGTACTTC.

This sequence joins TRBV7-2 and TRBJ2-5; TRBD1 might be the D (6 bases). Germline CDR1 and CDR2: SGHTA and FQGNSA. V gave up 5 bases and J gave up 1 base, with 11 bases separating them. The CDR3 is made up of 14 amino acids. The DNA for the CDR3 is TGTGCCAGCAGCAGAGACAGGCTCCAAGAGACCCAGTACTTC. Encoded protein: CASSRDRLQETQYF.